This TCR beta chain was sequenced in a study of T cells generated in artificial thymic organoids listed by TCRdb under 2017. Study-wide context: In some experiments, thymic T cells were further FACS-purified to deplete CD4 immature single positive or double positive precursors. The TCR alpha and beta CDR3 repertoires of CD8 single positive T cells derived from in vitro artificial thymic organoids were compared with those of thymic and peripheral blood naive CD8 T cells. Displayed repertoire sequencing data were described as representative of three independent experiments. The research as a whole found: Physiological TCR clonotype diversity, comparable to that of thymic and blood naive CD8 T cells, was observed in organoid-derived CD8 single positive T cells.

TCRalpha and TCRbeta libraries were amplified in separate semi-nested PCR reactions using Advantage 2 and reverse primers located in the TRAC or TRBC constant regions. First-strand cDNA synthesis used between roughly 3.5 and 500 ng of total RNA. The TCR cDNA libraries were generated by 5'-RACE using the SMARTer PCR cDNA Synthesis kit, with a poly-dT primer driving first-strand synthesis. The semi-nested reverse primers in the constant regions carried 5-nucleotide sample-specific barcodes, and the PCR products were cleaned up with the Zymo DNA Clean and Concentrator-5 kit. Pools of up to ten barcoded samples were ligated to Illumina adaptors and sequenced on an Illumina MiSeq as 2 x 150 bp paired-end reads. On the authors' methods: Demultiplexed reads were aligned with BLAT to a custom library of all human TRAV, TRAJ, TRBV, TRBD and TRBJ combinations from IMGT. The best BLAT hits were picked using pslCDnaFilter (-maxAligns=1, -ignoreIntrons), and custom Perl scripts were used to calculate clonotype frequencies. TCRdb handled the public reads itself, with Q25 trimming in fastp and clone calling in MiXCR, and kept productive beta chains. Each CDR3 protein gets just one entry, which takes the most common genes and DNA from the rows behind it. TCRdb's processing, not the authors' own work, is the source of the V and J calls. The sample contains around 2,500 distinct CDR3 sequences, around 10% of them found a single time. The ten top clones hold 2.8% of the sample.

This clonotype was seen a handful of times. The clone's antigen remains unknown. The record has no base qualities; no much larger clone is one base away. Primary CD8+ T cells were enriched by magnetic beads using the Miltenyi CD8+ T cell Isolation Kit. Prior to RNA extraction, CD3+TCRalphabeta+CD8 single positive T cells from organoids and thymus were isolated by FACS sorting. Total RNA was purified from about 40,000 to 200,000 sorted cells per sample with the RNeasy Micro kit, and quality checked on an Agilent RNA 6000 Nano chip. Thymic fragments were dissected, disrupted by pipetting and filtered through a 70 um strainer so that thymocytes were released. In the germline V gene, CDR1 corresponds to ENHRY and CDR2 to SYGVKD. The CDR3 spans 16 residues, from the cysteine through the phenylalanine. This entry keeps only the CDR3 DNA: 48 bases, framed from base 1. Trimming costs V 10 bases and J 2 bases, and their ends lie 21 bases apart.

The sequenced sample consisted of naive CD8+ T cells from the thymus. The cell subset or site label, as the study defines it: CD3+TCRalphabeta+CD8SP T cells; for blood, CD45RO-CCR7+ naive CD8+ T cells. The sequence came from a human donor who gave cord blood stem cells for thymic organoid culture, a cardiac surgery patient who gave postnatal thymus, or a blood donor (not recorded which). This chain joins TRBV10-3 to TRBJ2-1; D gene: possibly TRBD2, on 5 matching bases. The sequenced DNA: TGTGCCACCGAACCTGAGGGAAGGGTAGCCTACAATGAGCAGTTCTTC. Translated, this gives CATEPEGRVAYNEQFF.